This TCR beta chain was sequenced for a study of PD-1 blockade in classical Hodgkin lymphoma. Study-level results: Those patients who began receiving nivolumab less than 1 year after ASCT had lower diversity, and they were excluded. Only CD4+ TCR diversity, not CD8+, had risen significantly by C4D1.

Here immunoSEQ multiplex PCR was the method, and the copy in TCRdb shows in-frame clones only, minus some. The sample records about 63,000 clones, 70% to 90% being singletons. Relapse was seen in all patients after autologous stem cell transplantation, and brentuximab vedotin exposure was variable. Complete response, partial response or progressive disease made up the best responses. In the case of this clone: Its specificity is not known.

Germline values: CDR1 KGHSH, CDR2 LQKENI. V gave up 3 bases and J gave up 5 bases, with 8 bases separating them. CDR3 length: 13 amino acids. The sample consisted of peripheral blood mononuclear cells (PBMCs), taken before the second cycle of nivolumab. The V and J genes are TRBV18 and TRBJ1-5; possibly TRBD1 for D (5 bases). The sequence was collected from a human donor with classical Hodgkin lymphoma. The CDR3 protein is CASSPSGDQPQHF. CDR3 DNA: TGTGCCAGCTCACCCTCGGGGGATCAGCCCCAGCATTTT.